Reported below is one T cell receptor (beta chain). The record originates from a study of monozygotic twins with inflammatory bowel disease. TCRdb reprocessed the 5' RACE reads, with one entry per CDR3 protein and no DNA. The table lists 400,000 or so distinct CDR3 sequences. Germline-derived CDR1 and CDR2 are LGHNA and YNFKEQ. The CDR3 totals 18 residues. The sequencing input was blood. This TCR derives from a human donor with ulcerative colitis or Crohn's disease, or a healthy co-twin of an affected twin (not recorded which). The chain joins TRBV4-2 to TRBJ2-1; TCRdb indicates TRBD2, and absent DNA this call remains unverified. CDR3 amino acids: CASSQDSLFREAYNEQFF.